These 29 T cell receptor beta chains were sequenced from one sample in a study of T cells in Graves' hyperthyroidism and ophthalmopathy. Amplification of TCR beta CDR3 regions was performed using RNA transcripts as template. A set of HTBI primers served as the primers for a first-round RT-PCR of the TCR CDR3. TCRdb fed the multiplex PCR reads into MiXCR, producing one record per CDR3 protein. Among under 500,000 distinct CDR3 sequences listed, around an eighth were seen once. The specimen was blood. These TCRs come from a man aged 45-65 years with Graves' ophthalmopathy.

The table lists this clonotype with a few counts. CDR3 nucleotide sequence: TGTGCCATCAGTAAGGGCCTAGCGGGAGTAGGAACCGGGGAGCTGTTTTTT. The encoded protein is CAISKGLAGVGTGELFF. The chain recombines TRBV10-3 with TRBJ2-2; TRBD2 matches at 10 bases. The CDR3 totals 17 residues. With 5 bases clipped from V and 5 bases from J, the junction kept 11 bases outside the gene matches. Germline values: CDR1 ENHRY, CDR2 SYGVKD.

In its sample, this clonotype was seen a few times. The genes are TRBV7-2 and TRBJ2-3; 15 bases are a match to TRBD2. V was pared by 3 bases and J by 6 bases, with 4 bases of the junction left unmatched. The CDR3 runs 16 residues. Looked up from germline, CDR1 is SGHTA and CDR2 is FQGNSA. The CDR3 is CASSFGLAGGSDTQYF. Here the CDR3 DNA reads TGTGCCAGCAGCTTCGGACTAGCGGGAGGGTCGGATACGCAGTATTTT.

This clonotype turned up a few times. A much larger clone is a single base away; this may be a read error. J is TRBJ2-7 and V is TRBV7-2, with 15 bases lining up with TRBD2. This CDR3 spans 14 amino acids. J was trimmed by 12 bases and V by 5 bases; bases with no gene match: 8. Germline V gene data show CDR1 as SGHTA and CDR2 as FQGNSA. This chain's CDR3 is CASSPGTSGGMRYF. The CDR3 bases are TGTGCCAGCAGCCCCGGGACTAGCGGGGGGATGCGGTACTTC.

This clonotype turned up a few times. The chain is built from TRBV12-3 or TRBV12-4 and TRBJ2-5; D is perhaps TRBD2 (6 bases). Trimming shortened V by 3 bases and J by 5 bases, and 13 bases separated the two germline ends. CDR3 size: 14 residues. Written as DNA, the CDR3 is TGTGCCAGCAGTTTTCCGGGAGTCGGCGAGACCCAGTACTTC. This encodes CASSFPGVGETQYF.

CDR3: CASSQDARAIYGYTF. The CDR3, as DNA: TGCGCCAGCAGCCAAGATGCTCGAGCAATCTATGGCTACACCTTC. The chain employs TRBV4-1 and TRBJ1-2; D remains unclear. CDR1 is MGHRA and CDR2 is YSYEKL in the germline V gene. This CDR3 spans 15 amino acids. Trimming shortened V by 0 bases and J by 4 bases, and 12 bases separated the two germline ends.

This clonotype was observed at least ten times. The chain couples TRBV30 to TRBJ2-1; a weak D match, TRBD2 (6 bases). Germline V gene data show CDR1 as GTSNPN and CDR2 as SVGIG (reference sequence). The CDR3 has 13 residues. The CDR3 protein is CAPRGGSYNEQFF. The DNA for the CDR3 is TGTGCGCCCCGGGGAGGATCCTACAATGAGCAGTTCTTC. The whole variable domain, filled in from reference TRBV30 and TRBJ2-1, reads SQTIHQWPATLVQPVGSPLSLECTVEGTSNPNLYWYRQAAGRGLQLLFYSVGIGQISSEVPQNLSASRPQDRQFILSSKKLLLSDSGFYLCAPRGGSYNEQFFGPGTRLTVL.

CDR3 loop: CAISESGTGGAGANVLTF. The DNA for the CDR3 is TGTGCCATCAGTGAGTCTGGGACAGGGGGCGCTGGGGCCAACGTCCTGACTTTC. This chain links TRBV10-3 with TRBJ2-6, with 12 bases that match TRBD1. The CDR3 is made up of 18 amino acids. Germline loops: CDR1 ENHRY, CDR2 SYGVKD. With 0 bases clipped from V and 2 bases from J, the junction kept 2 bases outside the gene matches.

This clonotype was seen repeatedly, ten times or more. The chain recombines TRBV3-1 with TRBJ2-1; 7 bases align to TRBD2. The V and J ends lost 0 bases and 9 bases, in that order; junction bases with no gene match: 11. This CDR3 spans 16 amino acids. Germline V lookup: CDR1 LGHDT, CDR2 YNNKEL (reference sequence). For the CDR3, the DNA is TGTGCCAGCAGCCAAGAATCACGTTTCTGGGAGGGTGAGCAGTTCTTC. Translation: CASSQESRFWEGEQFF.

As regards this clonotype: A much larger clone lies one base from this, so it may be a read error. The CDR3 DNA is TGTGCCAGCAGTTTGGCTAGCTCAGAAGATGAGCAGTTCTTC. This codes for CASSLASSEDEQFF. V gene TRBV12-3 or TRBV12-4 combines with J gene TRBJ2-1, with a tentative D call TRBD2 (5 bases). This CDR3 has 14 residues. V dropped 3 bases and J dropped 8 bases, with 14 bases sitting between them.

The rearrangement links TRBV5-1 to TRBJ1-6, with D unresolved. The CDR3 extends over 16 amino acids. Germline V gene lookup returns CDR1 SGHRS and CDR2 YFSETQ. Deletions cut 0 bases from V and 0 bases from J, with 7 bases between. The CDR3 sequence: CASSLDSSSYNSPLHF. Here the CDR3 DNA reads TGCGCCAGCAGCTTGGACTCCAGCTCCTATAATTCACCCCTCCACTTT. Combining the CDR3 with reference TRBV5-1 and TRBJ1-6 gives the whole variable domain KAGVTQTPRYLIKTRGQQVTLSCSPISGHRSVSWYQQTPGQGLQFLFEYFSETQRNKGNFPGRFSGRQFSNSRSEMNVSTLELGDSALYLCASSLDSSSYNSPLHFGNGTRLTVT.

This CDR3 reads CASSLFVGAGNTIYF. CDR3 in DNA: TGTGCCAGCTCCCTTTTCGTGGGAGCTGGAAACACCATATATTTT. The chain is built from TRBV6-1 and TRBJ1-3; D unclear. Germline-derived CDR1 and CDR2 are MNHNS and SASEGT. V gave up 8 bases and J gave up 2 bases, with 16 bases separating them. The CDR3 totals 15 residues.

This clonotype was seen many times. The V and J genes are TRBV6-1 and TRBJ2-3; 7 positions agree with TRBD2. After removal of 7 bases from V and 6 bases from J, the junction contained 10 bases not matched to a gene. The CDR3 extends over 14 amino acids. Per the germline V gene, CDR1 is MNHNS and CDR2 is SASEGT. The CDR3, as DNA: TGTGCCAGCACCACTATCTACGGGAGGGATACGCAGTATTTT. Translating it yields CASTTIYGRDTQYF.

In its sample, this clonotype was seen many times. The rearrangement joins TRBV7-6 to TRBJ2-7; either TRBD1 or TRBD2 may fit D (5 bases each). Per germline, CDR1 SGHVS and CDR2 FNYEAQ. V shed 5 bases and J shed 3 bases, with 14 bases lying between them. There are 14 residues in the CDR3. CDR3 coding DNA: TGTGCCAGCAGCCTCCCGGGACCGAGCTACGAGCAGTACTTC. Amino acids: CASSLPGPSYEQYF.

This clonotype was seen ten or more times. This sequence joins TRBV7-6 and TRBJ2-1; D could derive from TRBD1 or TRBD2 (5 bases each). The CDR3 loop spans 17 amino acids. CDR1 and CDR2 from the germline V gene are SGHVS and FNYEAQ. V was trimmed by 2 bases and J by 6 bases, leaving 20 bases between them. The CDR3 coding sequence is TGTGCCAGCAGCTTACGTGCTTCGCGAGGGGCTAGCAATGAGCAGTTCTTC. Translating it yields CASSLRASRGASNEQFF.

This clonotype appeared many times. The genes are TRBV4-1 and TRBJ1-1; D gene ambiguous. CDR1 is MGHRA, CDR2 YSYEKL, per germline. Trimming pared 5 bases from V and 4 bases from J, leaving 14 bases between. CDR3 length equals 14 residues. CDR3 nucleotides: TGCGCCAGCAGCTTCGACACGGGGAGCACTGAAGCTTTCTTT. Its translation is CASSFDTGSTEAFF.

This clonotype came up many times. The chain recombines TRBV28 with TRBJ2-7; D may be TRBD1 (6 bases). The V and J ends lost 6 bases and 4 bases respectively, with 10 bases between them. Germline CDR1 MDHEN, CDR2 SYDVKM. The CDR3 consists of 12 residues. CDR3 protein: CASSRTAYEQYF. The CDR3 nucleotides are TGTGCCAGCAGCCGGACAGCATACGAGCAGTACTTC.

This clonotype was recorded many times. This chain connects TRBV20-1 to TRBJ2-3; D call uncertain. Trimming shortened V by 6 bases and J by 3 bases, and 19 bases separated the two germline ends. Germline V CDR1 and CDR2: DFQATT, SNEGSKA (reference sequence). The CDR3 extends over 15 amino acids. The CDR3 protein is CSAPLYWLGTDTQYF. The DNA for the CDR3 is TGCAGTGCGCCACTTTACTGGTTGGGGACAGATACGCAGTATTTT.

This clonotype was seen a handful of times. V and J are TRBV9 and TRBJ2-3; TRBD2 matches at 8 bases. The CDR3 consists of 16 residues. The germline gives CDR1 SGDLS, CDR2 YYNGEE. The V and J ends lost 0 bases and 1 base, in that order; junction bases with no gene match: 4. The CDR3 is CASSVDPAGGTDTQYF. Written as DNA, the CDR3 is TGTGCCAGCAGCGTAGACCCAGCGGGAGGCACAGATACGCAGTATTTT.

This clonotype was seen ten or more times. This chain uses TRBV27 with TRBJ2-7; 7 bases line up with TRBD2. Germline V gene sequence: CDR1 MNHEY, CDR2 SMNVEV (reference sequence). The length of the CDR3 is 15 residues. The J segment lost 1 base and the V segment lost 5 bases, leaving 8 bases of the junction unmatched. CDR3 DNA: TGTGCCAGCAGTCTGGTAGCTAGCGGATCCTACGAGCAGTACTTC. It is translated as CASSLVASGSYEQYF.

This clonotype was counted ten times or more. V usage is TRBV20-1 and J usage is TRBJ2-7; 9 bases are shared with TRBD2. The CDR3 runs 12 residues. Germline V gene lookup returns CDR1 DFQATT and CDR2 SNEGSKA (reference sequence). V gave up 4 bases and J gave up 4 bases; unmatched junction bases: 2. CDR3 in amino acids: CSANSGGYEQYF. CDR3 nucleotides: TGCAGTGCTAACAGCGGGGGGTACGAGCAGTACTTC.

This clonotype was found many times. The chain has TRBV3-1 and TRBJ2-7; no definite D call. Trimming shortened V by 4 bases and J by 0 bases, and 10 bases separated the two germline ends. This CDR3 region has 14 residues. Germline V gives CDR1 LGHDT, CDR2 YNNKEL (reference sequence). The CDR3 sequence is CASSPRASSYEQYF. In DNA, the CDR3 is TGTGCCAGCAGCCCAAGGGCCAGCTCCTACGAGCAGTACTTC.

This chain connects TRBV12-3 or TRBV12-4 to TRBJ2-7; D possibly corresponds to TRBD1 (6 bases). V was trimmed by 7 bases and J by 3 bases, leaving 19 bases between them. The CDR3 is made up of 15 amino acids. The CDR3 region is CASIRQVFSFYEQYF. DNA of the CDR3: TGTGCCAGCATTCGACAGGTCTTCTCTTTCTACGAGCAGTACTTC.

This clonotype was found many times. This chain uses TRBV6-1 with TRBJ1-1; D is unclear. CDR1 is MNHNS and CDR2 is SASEGT in the germline V gene. Trimming left V 7 bases short and J 1 base short, with 4 bases between. This CDR3 is 11 amino acids long. The CDR3 DNA reads TGTGCCAGCATTGGGAACACTGAAGCTTTCTTT. Translation: CASIGNTEAFF.

The chain carries TRBV27 and TRBJ2-5; 7 bases match TRBD2. Germline V gene lookup returns CDR1 MNHEY and CDR2 SMNVEV (reference sequence). V shed 5 bases, J shed 1 base, and the junction held 4 bases outside the gene matches. The CDR3 is made up of 14 amino acids. CDR3 DNA sequence: TGTGCCAGCAGTCCTCTAGCGGTCCAAGAGACCCAGTACTTC. Translated: CASSPLAVQETQYF.

This chain links TRBV27 with TRBJ2-5; 7 bases fit TRBD1. The CDR3 totals 13 residues. With V trimmed by 7 bases and J by 4 bases, 6 bases remained unmatched. CDR1 and CDR2 (germline): MNHEY, SMNVEV (reference sequence). The CDR3, as DNA: TGTGCCAGCACCCTGACAGGGAGAGAGACCCAGTACTTC. Amino acids: CASTLTGRETQYF.

This clonotype was detected many times. This chain uses TRBV2 with TRBJ1-5; 7 nucleotides line up with TRBD1. Germline-derived CDR1 and CDR2 are SNHLY and FYNNEI. J gave up 0 bases and V 2 bases, and 4 bases lay outside the gene matches. The CDR3 covers 16 residues. The CDR3 DNA follows: TGTGCCAGCAGTGAATCGGGACAGTCTAGCAATCAGCCCCAGCATTTT. Protein sequence: CASSESGQSSNQPQHF.

This clonotype was counted ten times or more. This chain uses TRBV5-1 with TRBJ2-1; the match to TRBD1 covers 9 bases. The V gene's germline CDR1 is SGHRS and CDR2 YFSETQ. The CDR3 consists of 16 residues. J was trimmed by 6 bases and V by 6 bases; bases with no gene match: 13. In DNA, the CDR3 is TGCGCCAGCAACCCGTCCGGGACAGGGATCAGCAATGAGCAGTTCTTC. It codes for CASNPSGTGISNEQFF.

This clonotype turned up a few times. The rearrangement links TRBV27 to TRBJ2-7; 8 nucleotides agree with TRBD2. The CDR3 spans 17 residues. Looked up from germline, CDR1 is MNHEY and CDR2 is SMNVEV (reference sequence). Trimming took 7 bases from V and 3 from J; bases not matched to a gene: 17. For the CDR3, the DNA is TGTGCCAGCACTTCCGGCCGGCGGGAGGCCACCCTCTACGAGCAGTACTTC. This sequence encodes CASTSGRREATLYEQYF.

The chain carries TRBV7-2 and TRBJ2-1; D call uncertain. Trimming took 5 bases from V and 7 from J, leaving 18 bases between them. Germline assignment: CDR1 SGHTA and CDR2 FQGNSA. This CDR3 spans 15 amino acids. The CDR3 reads CASSGRVFTGNEQFF. CDR3 DNA: TGTGCCAGCAGCGGTAGGGTTTTTACGGGTAATGAGCAGTTCTTC.